Listed below are T cell receptor beta chains from one sample, sequenced in a study of shared clonotypes between healthy human individuals. The assay was immunoSEQ multiplex PCR, and TCRdb's table has in-frame clones only and misses some. The repertoire holds millions of clones, approximately 94% seen once, with approximately 1.2% in the top ten. The sequenced material came from naive CD8+ T cells sorted from blood. The receptors derive from a man aged 18 to 35 in good health. CDR3s include the opening cysteine and the closing phenylalanine or tryptophan. The order of the fields is D gene, V gene, clone size, J gene, CDR3 protein, CDR3 DNA. A D gene is named only where the DNA matches it firmly. Only some rows state a clone size, as once, few, many or a class for expanded clones.

.	TRBV30	.	TRBJ2-7	CAWSVGPGRTYEQYF	TGTGCCTGGAGTGTCGGGCCGGGACGGACCTACGAGCAGTACTTC
TRBD2	TRBV5-4	.	TRBJ2-1	CASSFGGLAAYEQFF	TGTGCCAGCAGCTTTGGTGGACTAGCGGCATATGAGCAGTTCTTC
TRBD2	TRBV7-3	once	TRBJ2-5	CASSTGTSSGETQYF	TGTGCCAGCAGCACCGGGACTAGCTCCGGAGAGACCCAGTACTTC
.	TRBV2	.	TRBJ1-1	CASSEGGQNTEAFF	TGTGCCAGCAGTGAAGGTGGCCAGAACACTGAAGCTTTCTTT
.	TRBV5-5	.	TRBJ2-7	CASSLSGQRMGMYEQYF	TGTGCCAGCAGCTTGAGCGGACAGCGGATGGGTATGTACGAGCAGTACTTC
TRBD1	TRBV27	.	TRBJ2-7	CASSPQNDRGQVQYF	TGTGCCAGCAGTCCGCAAAACGACAGGGGGCAGGTTCAGTACTTC
.	TRBV11-2	.	TRBJ2-7	CASSFLRGTREQYF	TGTGCCAGCAGCTTCCTCCGGGGGACCCGCGAGCAGTACTTC
TRBD1	TRBV27	.	TRBJ2-5	CASSLWTGGIGETQYF	TGTGCCAGCAGTTTATGGACAGGGGGCATTGGAGAGACCCAGTACTTC
.	TRBV11-2	.	TRBJ1-6	CASSLGSYNSPLHF	TGTGCCAGCAGCTTGGGCTCCTATAATTCACCCCTCCACTTT
.	TRBV19	.	TRBJ2-7	CASSIWGPSSEQYF	TGTGCCAGTAGTATATGGGGGCCCTCCTCCGAGCAGTACTTC
.	TRBV10-3	.	TRBJ2-2	CASNVHPNTGELFF	TGTGCCAGCAACGTACACCCGAACACCGGGGAGCTGTTTTTT
.	TRBV30	.	TRBJ1-2	CAWWQGDYGYTF	TGTGCCTGGTGGCAAGGGGACTATGGCTACACCTTC
.	TRBV2	.	TRBJ2-5	CASNKRQETQYF	TGTGCCAGCAATAAGCGGCAAGAGACCCAGTACTTC
TRBD2	TRBV4-2	.	TRBJ2-7	CASSQGTSGGYNYEQYF	TGTGCCAGCAGCCAAGGGACTAGCGGGGGATATAACTACGAGCAGTACTTC
TRBD2	TRBV6-6	.	TRBJ2-1	CASRATSGADNEQFF	TGTGCCAGCAGGGCGACTAGCGGGGCCGACAATGAGCAGTTCTTC
.	TRBV29-1	.	TRBJ2-2	CSVKLANTGELFF	TGCAGCGTTAAACTGGCGAACACCGGGGAGCTGTTTTTT
.	TRBV7-8	.	TRBJ2-1	CASSLLDNEQFF	TGTGCCAGCAGCTTATTAGACAATGAGCAGTTCTTC
.	TRBV10-1	.	TRBJ2-2	CASSELREFSTGELFF	TGCGCCAGCAGTGAGTTAAGGGAATTCAGCACCGGGGAGCTGTTTTTT
.	TRBV27	.	TRBJ2-1	CASRASSYNEQFF	TGTGCCAGCAGGGCGAGCTCCTACAATGAGCAGTTCTTC
.	TRBV4-1	.	TRBJ1-3	CASSQDVSIGNTIYF	TGCGCCAGCAGCCAAGATGTCTCAATAGGAAACACCATATATTTT
TRBD1	TRBV6-5	.	TRBJ1-2	CASSAQGAGGYTF	TGTGCCAGCAGTGCACAGGGGGCAGGCGGCTACACCTTC
.	TRBV5-5	.	TRBJ2-3	CASSLWGFTDTQYF	TGTGCCAGCAGCTTATGGGGATTCACAGATACGCAGTATTTT
TRBD2	TRBV9	.	TRBJ2-3	CASSGTGGSSTDTQYF	TGTGCCAGCAGCGGAACCGGGGGGTCTAGCACAGATACGCAGTATTTT
.	TRBV7-9	few	TRBJ2-7	CASSPDYEQYF	TGTGCCAGCAGCCCGGACTACGAGCAGTACTTC
.	TRBV4-1	once	TRBJ2-7	CASSQKAGGSYEQYF	TGCGCCAGCAGCCAAAAGGCAGGAGGCTCCTACGAGCAGTACTTC
.	TRBV6-5	.	TRBJ2-1	CASSYRRSSYNEQFF	TGTGCCAGCAGTTACAGGCGGAGCTCCTACAATGAGCAGTTCTTC
TRBD2	TRBV9	once	TRBJ2-5	CASSVGLLAGATETQYF	TGTGCCAGCAGCGTAGGATTGCTAGCGGGGGCTACAGAGACCCAGTACTTC
TRBD2	TRBV4-1	once	TRBJ2-7	CASSQEASGLGFYEQYF	TGCGCCAGCAGCCAAGAGGCCAGTGGACTAGGGTTCTACGAGCAGTACTTC